This TCR beta chain was sequenced in a study of T cell repertoires in cytomegalovirus infection. About the study: Public TCR beta signatures were indicative of both CMV infection and a matching HLA type. The study's findings and limits: HLA-C-restricted, CMV-specific TCR beta clonotypes were dominant ex vivo.

TCRdb re-derived calls from the reads in MiXCR, one entry per CDR3 protein. The sample carries about 310,000 distinct CDR3 sequences, about 8.8% recorded once. This clonotype showed up many times. What it binds is not known. The CDR3 contains 15 residues. The V gene lost 7 bases and the J gene lost 0 bases, with 14 bases spanning the gap. CDR1 is SEHNR, CDR2 FQNEAQ, per germline (reference sequence). The V and J genes are TRBV7-9 and TRBJ2-3; D may be TRBD2 (6 bases). The specimen sequenced was PBMCs. This TCR derives from a human donor in good health (CMV status not recorded). Some clones in this sample may be carry-over from other donors' samples. CDR3 sequence (DNA): TGTGCCAGCAACCGATGGGACTCCAGCACAGATACGCAGTATTTT. Protein sequence: CASNRWDSSTDTQYF. Combining the CDR3 with reference TRBV7-9 and TRBJ2-3 gives the whole variable domain DTGVSQNPRHKITKRGQNVTFRCDPISEHNRLYWYRQTLGQGPEFLTYFQNEAQLEKSRLLSDRFSAERPKGSFSTLEIQRTEQGDSAMYLCASNRWDSSTDTQYFGPGTRLTVL.